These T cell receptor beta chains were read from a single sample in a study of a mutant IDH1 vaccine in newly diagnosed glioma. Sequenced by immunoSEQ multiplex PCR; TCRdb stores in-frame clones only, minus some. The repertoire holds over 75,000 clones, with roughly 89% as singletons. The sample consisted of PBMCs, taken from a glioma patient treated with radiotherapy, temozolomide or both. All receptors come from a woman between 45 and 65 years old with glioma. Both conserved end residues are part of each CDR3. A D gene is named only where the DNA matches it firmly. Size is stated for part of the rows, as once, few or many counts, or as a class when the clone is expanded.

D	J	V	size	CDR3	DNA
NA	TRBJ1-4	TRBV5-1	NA	CASSGGGREEKLFF	TGCGCCAGCAGCGGCGGGGGGCGGGAAGAAAAACTGTTTTTT
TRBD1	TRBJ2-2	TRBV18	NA	CASSPEGARYTGELFF	TGTGCCAGCTCACCAGAGGGGGCCAGATATACCGGGGAGCTGTTTTTT
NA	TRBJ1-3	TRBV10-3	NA	CATRQANSGNTIYF	TGTGCCACCAGACAGGCCAACTCTGGAAACACCATATATTTT
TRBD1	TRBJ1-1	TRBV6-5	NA	CASSPEDRGRTEAFF	TGTGCCAGCAGCCCGGAGGACAGGGGGCGCACTGAAGCTTTCTTT
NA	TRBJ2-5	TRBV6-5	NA	CASSYWQGGQETQYF	TGTGCCAGCAGTTACTGGCAGGGGGGGCAAGAGACCCAGTACTTC
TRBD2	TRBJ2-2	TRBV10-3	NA	CAITDSGRSGELFF	TGTGCCATCACCGATAGCGGGAGGTCCGGGGAGCTGTTTTTT
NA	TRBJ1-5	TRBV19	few	CASSIAGQRRQPQHF	TGTGCCAGTAGTATAGCGGGACAAAGGCGTCAGCCCCAGCATTTT
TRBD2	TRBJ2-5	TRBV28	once	CASSLPLRSGRHQETQYF	TGTGCCAGCAGTTTACCCCTTAGGAGCGGGAGGCACCAAGAGACCCAGTACTTC
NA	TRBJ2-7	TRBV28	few	CAIPDPTIAYEQYF	TGTGCCATCCCGGACCCCACAATAGCCTACGAGCAGTACTTC
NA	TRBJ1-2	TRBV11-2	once	CASSLQGMFYTF	TGTGCCAGCAGCTTACAAGGAATGTTCTACACCTTC
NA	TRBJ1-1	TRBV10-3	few	CAISGREASTEAFF	TGTGCCATCAGTGGGCGGGAGGCGAGCACTGAAGCTTTCTTT
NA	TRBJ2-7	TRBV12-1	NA	CASSHIGNFRLCEQYF	TGTGCCAGCAGCCACATTGGGAACTTTCGGCTTTGCGAGCAGTACTTC
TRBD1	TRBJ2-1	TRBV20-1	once	CSAKTGDWEFF	TGCAGTGCAAAAACAGGGGATTGGGAGTTCTTC
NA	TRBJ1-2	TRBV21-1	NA	CATQQGGRGYGYTF	TGTGCCACCCAACAAGGGGGGCGAGGGTATGGCTACACCTTC
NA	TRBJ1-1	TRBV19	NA	CASSLLSGHTEAFF	TGTGCCAGTAGCCTACTCTCAGGGCACACTGAAGCTTTCTTT
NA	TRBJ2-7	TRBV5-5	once	CASTLNRDLSYYEQYF	TGTGCCAGCACCCTAAACCGGGACCTATCCTACTACGAGCAGTACTTC
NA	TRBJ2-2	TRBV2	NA	CASSDGGTYYTGELFF	TGTGCCAGCAGTGATGGGGGGACGTACTACACCGGGGAGCTGTTTTTT
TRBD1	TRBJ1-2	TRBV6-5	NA	CASSYSGTGIGYGYTF	TGTGCCAGCAGTTATTCCGGGACAGGGATAGGCTATGGCTACACCTTC
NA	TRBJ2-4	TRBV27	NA	CASSLLPPGRADIQYF	TGTGCCAGCAGTTTACTCCCCCCGGGGCGGGCAGACATTCAGTACTTC
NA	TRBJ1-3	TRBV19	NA	CASSIVGNTIYF	TGTGCCAGTAGTATAGTCGGAAACACCATATATTTT
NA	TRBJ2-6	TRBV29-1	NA	CSVEVLRGSGANVLTF	TGCAGCGTTGAGGTCCTCAGGGGCTCTGGGGCCAACGTCCTGACTTTC
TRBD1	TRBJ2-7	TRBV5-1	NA	CASSLATGTGYPHEQYF	TGCGCCAGCAGCTTGGCTACCGGGACAGGGTACCCCCACGAGCAGTACTTC
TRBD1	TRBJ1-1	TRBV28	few	CASSFPVQGARAFF	TGTGCCAGCAGTTTTCCAGTTCAGGGGGCTCGAGCTTTCTTT
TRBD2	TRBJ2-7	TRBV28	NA	CASSFNPLRSGSLFDEQYF	TGTGCCAGCAGTTTTAACCCCCTACGAAGCGGGAGTTTATTCGACGAGCAGTACTTC
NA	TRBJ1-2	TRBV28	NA	CASSPFTPLAGYGYTF	TGTGCCAGCAGCCCTTTCACCCCCCTCGCCGGATATGGCTACACCTTC
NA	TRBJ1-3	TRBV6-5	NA	CASSYLPRGNTIYF	TGTGCCAGCAGTTACCTCCCTCGCGGAAACACCATATATTTT
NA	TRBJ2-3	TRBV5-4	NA	CASSPPDTGATQYF	TGTGCCAGCAGCCCTCCAGATACGGGGGCGACGCAGTATTTT
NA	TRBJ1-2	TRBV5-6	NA	CASRTGWGLDGYTF	TGTGCCAGCAGAACAGGGTGGGGACTAGATGGCTACACCTTC
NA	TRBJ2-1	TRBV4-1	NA	CASSLAPGYGATNEQFF	TGCGCCAGCAGCCTTGCTCCAGGTTACGGCGCTACAAACGAGCAGTTCTTC
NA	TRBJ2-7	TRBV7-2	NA	CASSSWGYYEQYF	TGTGCCAGCAGCTCCTGGGGATACTACGAGCAGTACTTC
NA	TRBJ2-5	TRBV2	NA	CASSEGRETQYF	TGTGCCAGCAGTGAAGGTCGAGAGACCCAGTACTTC
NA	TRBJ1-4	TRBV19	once	CASSIWGGATNEKLFF	TGTGCCAGTAGTATATGGGGCGGTGCAACTAATGAAAAACTGTTTTTT
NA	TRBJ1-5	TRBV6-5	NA	CASSYSGSLNQPQHF	TGTGCCAGCAGTTACTCGGGGAGTCTCAATCAGCCCCAGCATTTT
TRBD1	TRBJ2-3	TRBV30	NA	CAWSVGQGVADTQYF	TGTGCCTGGAGTGTCGGGCAGGGGGTAGCAGATACGCAGTATTTT